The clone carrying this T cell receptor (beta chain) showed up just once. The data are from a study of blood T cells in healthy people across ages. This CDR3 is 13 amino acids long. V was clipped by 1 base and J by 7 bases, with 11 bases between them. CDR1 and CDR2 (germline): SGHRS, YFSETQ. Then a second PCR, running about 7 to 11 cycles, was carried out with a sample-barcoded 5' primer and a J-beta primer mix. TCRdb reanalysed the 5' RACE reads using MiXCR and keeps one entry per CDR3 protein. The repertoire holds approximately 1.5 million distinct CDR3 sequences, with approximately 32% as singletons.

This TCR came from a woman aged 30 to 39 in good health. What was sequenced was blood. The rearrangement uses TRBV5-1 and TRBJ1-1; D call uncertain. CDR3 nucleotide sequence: TGCGCCAGCAGCTTGAGTGGAACAGATGAAGCTTTCTTT. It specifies CASSLSGTDEAFF.